The clone carrying this T cell receptor (beta chain) was observed a few times. Its antigen is as yet unknown. This sample stems from a study of CD8+ T cells in alopecia areata. In germline, CDR1 is MNHEY, CDR2 SVGAGI. CDR3 length: 13 amino acids. The V end lost 2 bases, the J end lost 2 bases, and 7 bases lay between the germline ends. After isolation, RNA underwent reverse transcription to generate cDNA as the sequencing template. Profiling relied on immunoSEQ multiplex PCR, and the TCRdb table lists in-frame clones only, not all of them. Here the sample spans roughly 120,000 clones, approximately 60% being singletons. Study-wide results and limits: Resident alphabeta T cells of normal skin are also sequenced in scalp samples. TCR sharing across patients was less clear than in mice, possibly HLA-related.

The source material was CD4+ T cells sorted from blood. The V and J genes are TRBV6-5 and TRBJ2-7; no definite D call. The TCR comes from a human donor in good health. CDR3 sequence reads: CASSYEQTYEQYF. The CDR3 DNA reads TGTGCCAGCAGTTACGAGCAAACCTACGAGCAGTACTTC.